A selection of T cell receptor beta chains follows, all from one sample in a study of identical twins. One entry per CDR3 protein results from TCRdb running MiXCR on the 5' RACE reads. The sample lists 140,000 to 150,000 distinct CDR3 sequences; around 3.5% were seen once. Sequencing was done on a sample of memory T cells sorted from blood. All receptors derive from a man between 18 and 35 years old in good health. Each CDR3 is given with its conserved first and last residue. The D gene is left open where the match is weak. A row's size may be missing; if present it is once, few, many or a size class.

>TRBD1|TRBV20-1|.|TRBJ2-2
TGCAGTGCTAGAGCTCCGGGACAGGGCACCGGGGAGCTGTTTTTT
CSARAPGQGTGELFF
>.|TRBV10-3|many|TRBJ2-3
TGTGCCATCAGAGAGAGGGACACAGATACGCAGTATTTT
CAIRERDTDTQYF
>TRBD1|TRBV2|many|TRBJ2-5
TGTGCCAGCAGTGACGGGACAGGGAAAGAGACCCAGTACTTC
CASSDGTGKETQYF
>.|TRBV7-9|many|TRBJ2-1
TGTGCCAGCAGCTTAGCGAGGGGGGAACCTGAGCAGTTCTTC
CASSLARGEPEQFF
>TRBD1|TRBV11-3|many|TRBJ2-4
TGTGCCAGCAGCTCCTCAAGGGACAGGCGGAAAAACATTCAGTACTTC
CASSSSRDRRKNIQYF
>TRBD2|TRBV7-2|many|TRBJ2-1
TGTGCCAGCAGCCTAACGGCTAGCGGGAACTACAATGAGCAGTTCTTC
CASSLTASGNYNEQFF
>TRBD1|TRBV9|many|TRBJ1-1
TGTGCCAGCAGCGCGGGACAGCGAAACACTGAAGCTTTCTTT
CASSAGQRNTEAFF
>TRBD1|TRBV20-1|many|TRBJ2-7
TGCAGTGCTAGTGGGGGACAGGGCCACGAGCAGTACTTC
CSASGGQGHEQYF
>TRBD2|TRBV18|few|TRBJ2-1
TGTGCCAGCTCACCGGCTAGCGGGACTAACAATGAGCAGTTCTTC
CASSPASGTNNEQFF
>TRBD2|TRBV20-1|many|TRBJ2-1
TGCAGTGCTAGCGGGGGGGCCAATGAGCAGTTCTTC
CSASGGANEQFF
>TRBD1|TRBV20-1|many|TRBJ2-3
TGCAGTGCTAGAGACAACAGGGGGGTTTCAGATACGCAGTATTTT
CSARDNRGVSDTQYF
>.|TRBV20-1|many|TRBJ2-5
TGCAGTGCTAGAGTTTTGGCCCAAGAGACCCAGTACTTC
CSARVLAQETQYF
>.|TRBV25-1|many|TRBJ2-6
TGTGCCAGCAGTTTACACAGGGTTTCTGGGGCCAACGTCCTGACTTTC
CASSLHRVSGANVLTF
>TRBD2|TRBV4-2|many|TRBJ2-5
TGTGCCAGCAGCCAATTTTCTAGCGGGACTGCAGAGACCCAGTACTTC
CASSQFSSGTAETQYF
>TRBD1|TRBV10-3|many|TRBJ2-1
TGTGCCATCACCAACCCGACAGGGGACAATGAGCAGTTCTTC
CAITNPTGDNEQFF
>.|TRBV20-1|many|TRBJ2-1
TGCAGTGCTAGAGGCACTAGAGGAGGGGATGAGCAGTTCTTC
CSARGTRGGDEQFF
>.|TRBV11-3|many|TRBJ2-1
TGTGCCAGCAGCTTAGGGCTAGCGAGGTACAATGAGCAGTTCTTC
CASSLGLARYNEQFF
>.|TRBV18|many|TRBJ2-2
TGTGCCAGCTCACCGGGTGTGCAGGGGCCGAACACCGGGGAGCTGTTTTTT
CASSPGVQGPNTGELFF
>.|TRBV6-5|many|TRBJ2-7
TGTGCCAGCAGTTACAGAGGACTCCGGGGAGCCTACGAGCAGTACTTC
CASSYRGLRGAYEQYF
>TRBD2|TRBV3-1|many|TRBJ2-6
TGTGCCAGCAGCCAATTCGGGGGGTCTGGGGCCAACGTCCTGACTTTC
CASSQFGGSGANVLTF
>TRBD2|TRBV3-1|many|TRBJ2-7
TGTGCCAGCAGCCAAGCGGGGGGGGTTTGGTACTTC
CASSQAGGVWYF
>.|TRBV7-6|many|TRBJ2-1
TGTGCCAGCAGCTTTTTAAGGGACACAGGCTACAGCGAGCAGTTCTTC
CASSFLRDTGYSEQFF
>.|TRBV7-8|many|TRBJ2-3
TGTGCCAGCAGCTTAAGGAGGGCACCCAACACAGATACGCAGTATTTT
CASSLRRAPNTDTQYF
>TRBD2|TRBV7-2|many|TRBJ2-5
TGTGCCAGCAGCTTAGCTCATCTAGCGGGAGTATGGGAGACCCAGTACTTC
CASSLAHLAGVWETQYF
>.|TRBV6-1|many|TRBJ1-6
TGTGCCAGCGCCAACAGGGAGAATTCACCCCTCCACTTT
CASANRENSPLHF
>.|TRBV7-9|many|TRBJ1-1
TGTGCCAGCAGAAAACACAGGTTAGGGATCACTGAAGCTTTCTTT
CASRKHRLGITEAFF
>TRBD1|TRBV12-3/TRBV12-4|.|TRBJ2-4
TGTGCCAGCGCCCCTCCGGGACAGGGTTGGGAAAAAAACATTCAGTACTTC
CASAPPGQGWEKNIQYF
>.|TRBV5-1|.|TRBJ2-3
TGCGCCAGCAGCTTGGGACCCGAAAATACGCAGTATTTT
CASSLGPENTQYF
>TRBD1|TRBV5-4|many|TRBJ1-2
TGTGCCAGCAGCTCGACAGGGCTCTATGGCTACACCTTC
CASSSTGLYGYTF
>TRBD1|TRBV7-9|many|TRBJ2-2
TGTGCCAGCAGCTGGATCCGGGACAGGGTGAACACCGGGGAGCTGTTTTTT
CASSWIRDRVNTGELFF
>.|TRBV30|many|TRBJ2-1
TGTGCCTGGAGTCCGATAGGGACAACACTCTCCTACAATGAGCAGTTCTTC
CAWSPIGTTLSYNEQFF
>TRBD1|TRBV5-5|many|TRBJ1-4
TGTGCCAGCAGCGTGAATTACAGGGGGGATGAAAAACTGTTTTTT
CASSVNYRGDEKLFF
>.|TRBV5-1|many|TRBJ1-1
TGCGCCAGCAGCTTGGCCGCGGGGCCGGGCACTGAAGCTTTCTTT
CASSLAAGPGTEAFF
>TRBD2|TRBV12-3/TRBV12-4|many|TRBJ2-1
TGTGCCAGCAGCCCTCCCGGGACTAGGGGTGGTTATGAGCAGTTCTTC
CASSPPGTRGGYEQFF
>.|TRBV30|.|TRBJ2-6
TGTGCCTGGAGTGTAGGACCATCTGGGGCCAACGTCCTGACTTTC
CAWSVGPSGANVLTF
>.|TRBV27|many|TRBJ2-3
TGTGCCAGCAGTTCCCGCCCAGCCTTCACAGATACGCAGTATTTT
CASSSRPAFTDTQYF